The 5 T cell receptor beta chains below were found in one sample sequenced in a study of blood T cell repertoires in COVID-19. The data were produced by immunoSEQ multiplex PCR, yet TCRdb's version contains in-frame clones alone and is incomplete. The sample records a few hundred thousand clones, roughly 80% being singletons. Sequencing was done on a sample of PBMCs or T cells enriched from blood (not recorded which). The receptors were sampled from a middle-aged woman with acute COVID-19.

The chain joins TRBV5-6 to TRBJ1-6; 9 bases agree with TRBD1. The germline V gene encodes CDR1 SGHDT and CDR2 YYEEEE. After removal of 1 base from V and 10 bases from J, the junction contained 6 bases not matched to a gene. The CDR3 is 15 residues long. The chain's CDR3 is CASSLPGTGTSPLHF. The CDR3 DNA sequence: TGTGCCAGCAGCTTGCCCGGGACAGGGACGTCACCCCTCCACTTT. The variable domain in full, completed from reference TRBV5-6 and TRBJ1-6, reads DAGVTQSPTHLIKTRGQQVTLRCSPKSGHDTVSWYQQALGQGPQFIFQYYEEEERQRGNFPDRFSGHQFPNYSSELNVNALLLGDSALYLCASSLPGTGTSPLHFGNGTRLTVT.

J is TRBJ2-3 and V is TRBV7-6; TRBD1 matches 7 bases. This CDR3 is 13 amino acids long. J was trimmed by 4 bases and V by 2 bases; bases with no gene match: 0. CDR1 SGHVS and CDR2 FNYEAQ come from the germline V gene. DNA of the CDR3: TGTGCCAGCAGCTTACAGGGGGCAGATACGCAGTATTTT. The encoded protein is CASSLQGADTQYF.

Only one count was recorded for this clone. The rearrangement joins TRBV29-1 to TRBJ2-1; TRBD1 aligns across 11 bases. Germline trimming cut 6 bases from V and 11 bases from J; bases unmatched to any gene: 9. CDR1 SQVTM and CDR2 ANQGSEA come from the germline V gene. This CDR3 contains 13 residues. The CDR3 spells CSVLRDRGNQQFF. CDR3 sequence (DNA): TGCAGCGTACTCCGGGACAGGGGGAATCAGCAGTTCTTC.

J is TRBJ2-5 and V is TRBV7-7, with TRBD2 identical over 11 bases. This CDR3 contains 16 residues. Germline CDR1 is SSHAT and CDR2 is FNYEAQ (reference sequence). Losses at the gene ends were 2 bases for V and 1 base for J; bases not matched to a gene: 3. The CDR3 is CASSLLAGGPQETQYF. The DNA of the CDR3 is TGTGCCAGCAGCTTACTAGCGGGGGGCCCCCAAGAGACCCAGTACTTC.

This clone was observed a few times. The chain couples TRBV4-1 to TRBJ2-5; 7 bases fit TRBD2. The CDR3 spans 15 residues. V was clipped by 4 bases and J by 5 bases; unmatched bases: 10. Germline V CDR1 and CDR2: MGHRA, YSYEKL. The CDR3 coding sequence is TGCGCCAGCAGCCGGGACGGACTAGAGCGGGAGACCCAGTACTTC. As protein: CASSRDGLERETQYF.